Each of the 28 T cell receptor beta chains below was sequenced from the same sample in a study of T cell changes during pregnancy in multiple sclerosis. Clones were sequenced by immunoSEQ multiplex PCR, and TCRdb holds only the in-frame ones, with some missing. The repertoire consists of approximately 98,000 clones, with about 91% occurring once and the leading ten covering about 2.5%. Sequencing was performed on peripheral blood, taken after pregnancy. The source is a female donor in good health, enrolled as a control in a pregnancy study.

The CDR3 region has the DNA TGTGCCAGCAGATCAGGGGGAGCTAACTATGGCTACACCTTC. This encodes CASRSGGANYGYTF. This chain uses TRBV28 with TRBJ1-2; 7 bases fit TRBD1. Germline loops: CDR1 MDHEN, CDR2 SYDVKM. This CDR3 region has 14 residues. V trimming: 6 bases; J trimming: 0 bases; junction bases outside the gene matches: 4.

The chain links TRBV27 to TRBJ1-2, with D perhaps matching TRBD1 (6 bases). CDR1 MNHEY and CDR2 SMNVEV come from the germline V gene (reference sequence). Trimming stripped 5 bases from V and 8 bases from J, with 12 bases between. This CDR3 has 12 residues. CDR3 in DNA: TGTGCCAGCAGTAAGGTTGGGGGCGGCTACACCTTC. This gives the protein CASSKVGGGYTF.

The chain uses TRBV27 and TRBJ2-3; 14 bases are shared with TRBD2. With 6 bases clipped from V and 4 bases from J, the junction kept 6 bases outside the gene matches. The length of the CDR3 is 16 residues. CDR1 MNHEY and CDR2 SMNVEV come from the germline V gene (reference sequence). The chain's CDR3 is CASSLGLAGVADTQYF. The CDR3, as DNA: TGTGCCAGCAGCCTGGGACTAGCGGGAGTTGCAGATACGCAGTATTTT.

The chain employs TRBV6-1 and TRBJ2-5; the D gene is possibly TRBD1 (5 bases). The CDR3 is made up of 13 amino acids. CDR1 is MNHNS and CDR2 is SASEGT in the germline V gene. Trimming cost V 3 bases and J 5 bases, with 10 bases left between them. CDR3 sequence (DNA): TGTGCCAGCAGTGACCAGGGTTGGGAGACCCAGTACTTC. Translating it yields CASSDQGWETQYF.

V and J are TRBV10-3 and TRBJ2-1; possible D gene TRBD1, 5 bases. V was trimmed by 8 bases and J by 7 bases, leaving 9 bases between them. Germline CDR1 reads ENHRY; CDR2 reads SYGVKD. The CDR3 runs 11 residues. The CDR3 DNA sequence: TGTGCCATCGGGGCGGAAAATGAGCAGTTCTTC. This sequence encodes CAIGAENEQFF.

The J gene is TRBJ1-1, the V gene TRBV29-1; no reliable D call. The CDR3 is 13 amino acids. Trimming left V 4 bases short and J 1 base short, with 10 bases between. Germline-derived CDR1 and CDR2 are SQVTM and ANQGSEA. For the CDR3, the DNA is TGCAGCGTTGTCGAGCACGAGAACACTGAAGCTTTCTTT. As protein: CSVVEHENTEAFF.

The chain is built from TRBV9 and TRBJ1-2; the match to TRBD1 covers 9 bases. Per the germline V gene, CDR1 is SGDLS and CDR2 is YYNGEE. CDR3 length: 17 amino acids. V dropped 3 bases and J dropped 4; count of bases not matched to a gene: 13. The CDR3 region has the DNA TGTGCCAGCAGCGCTGGGACAGGGTTTGGGGGGACCTATGGCTACACCTTC. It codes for CASSAGTGFGGTYGYTF. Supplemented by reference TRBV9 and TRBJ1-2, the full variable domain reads DSGVTQTPKHLITATGQRVTLRCSPRSGDLSVYWYQQSLDQGLQFLIQYYNGEERAKGNILERFSAQQFPDLHSELNLSSLELGDSALYFCASSAGTGFGGTYGYTFGSGTRLTVV.

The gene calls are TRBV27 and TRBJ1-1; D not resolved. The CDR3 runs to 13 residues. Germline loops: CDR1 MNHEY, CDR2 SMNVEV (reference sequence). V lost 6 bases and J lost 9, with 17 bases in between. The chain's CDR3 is CASSLGVALKAFF. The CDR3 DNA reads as TGTGCCAGCAGCCTAGGAGTGGCACTGAAAGCTTTCTTT.

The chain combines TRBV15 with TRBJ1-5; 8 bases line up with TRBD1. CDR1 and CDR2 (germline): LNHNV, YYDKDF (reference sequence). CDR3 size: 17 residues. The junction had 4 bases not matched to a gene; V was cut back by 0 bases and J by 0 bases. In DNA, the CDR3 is TGTGCCACCAGCAGAGACAGGGGGCCCTATAGCAATCAGCCCCAGCATTTT. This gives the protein CATSRDRGPYSNQPQHF.

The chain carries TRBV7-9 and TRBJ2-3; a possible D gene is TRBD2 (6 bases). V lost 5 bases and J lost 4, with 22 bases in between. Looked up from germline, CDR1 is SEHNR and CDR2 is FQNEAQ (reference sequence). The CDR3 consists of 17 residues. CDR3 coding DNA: TGTGCCAGCAGCCCCCACGGGACGGGGGACGGGGCAGATACGCAGTATTTT. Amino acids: CASSPHGTGDGADTQYF.

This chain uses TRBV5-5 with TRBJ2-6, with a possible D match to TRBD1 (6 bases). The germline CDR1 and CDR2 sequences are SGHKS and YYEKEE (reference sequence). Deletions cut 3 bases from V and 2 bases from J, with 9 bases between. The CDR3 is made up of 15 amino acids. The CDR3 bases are TGTGCCAGCAGCTCCCCAGGGGCTGGGGCCAACGTCCTGACTTTC. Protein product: CASSSPGAGANVLTF.

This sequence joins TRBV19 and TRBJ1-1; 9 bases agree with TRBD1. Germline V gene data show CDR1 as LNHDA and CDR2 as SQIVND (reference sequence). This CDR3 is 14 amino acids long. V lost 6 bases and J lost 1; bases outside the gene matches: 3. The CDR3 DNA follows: TGTGCCAGTAGGGACAGGGGCCCGAACACTGAAGCTTTCTTT. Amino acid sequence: CASRDRGPNTEAFF.

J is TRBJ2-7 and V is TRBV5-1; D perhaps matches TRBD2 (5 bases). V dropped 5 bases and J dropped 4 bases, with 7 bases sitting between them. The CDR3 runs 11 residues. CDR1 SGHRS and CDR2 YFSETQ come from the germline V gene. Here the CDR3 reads CASREGYEQYF. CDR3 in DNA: TGCGCCAGCAGAGAGGGATACGAGCAGTACTTC.

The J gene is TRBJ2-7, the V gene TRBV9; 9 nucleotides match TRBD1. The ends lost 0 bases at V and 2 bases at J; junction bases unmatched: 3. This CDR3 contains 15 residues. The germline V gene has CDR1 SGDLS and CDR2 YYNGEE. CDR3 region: CASSVDGTGTYEQYF. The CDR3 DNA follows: TGTGCCAGCAGCGTAGATGGGACAGGGACCTACGAGCAGTACTTC. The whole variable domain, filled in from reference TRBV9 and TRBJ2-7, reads DSGVTQTPKHLITATGQRVTLRCSPRSGDLSVYWYQQSLDQGLQFLIQYYNGEERAKGNILERFSAQQFPDLHSELNLSSLELGDSALYFCASSVDGTGTYEQYFGPGTRLTVT.

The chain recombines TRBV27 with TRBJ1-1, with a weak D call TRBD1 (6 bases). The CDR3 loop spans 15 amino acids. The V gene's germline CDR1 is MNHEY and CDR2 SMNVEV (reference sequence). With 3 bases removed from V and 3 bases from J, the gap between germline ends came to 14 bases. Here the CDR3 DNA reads TGTGCCAGCAGTTTTTGGGGGACACAACACACTGAAGCTTTCTTT. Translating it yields CASSFWGTQHTEAFF.

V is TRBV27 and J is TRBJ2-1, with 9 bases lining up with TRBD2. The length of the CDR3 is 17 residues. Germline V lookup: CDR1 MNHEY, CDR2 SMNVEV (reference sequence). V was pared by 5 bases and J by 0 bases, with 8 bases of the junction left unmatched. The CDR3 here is CASSPFVREGSYNEQFF. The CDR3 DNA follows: TGTGCCAGCAGTCCATTTGTGCGGGAGGGCTCCTACAATGAGCAGTTCTTC.

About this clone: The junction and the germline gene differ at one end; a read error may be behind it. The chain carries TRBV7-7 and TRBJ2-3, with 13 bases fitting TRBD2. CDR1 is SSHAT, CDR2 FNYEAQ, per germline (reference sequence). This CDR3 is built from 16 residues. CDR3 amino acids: CASSLTSGGQGDTQYF. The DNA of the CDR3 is TGTGCTAGCAGCTTGACTAGCGGGGGGCAGGGAGATACGCAGTATTTT.

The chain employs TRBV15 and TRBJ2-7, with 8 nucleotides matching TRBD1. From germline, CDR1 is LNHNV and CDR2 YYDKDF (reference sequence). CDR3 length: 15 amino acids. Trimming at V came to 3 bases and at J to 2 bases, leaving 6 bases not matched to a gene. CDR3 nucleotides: TGTGCCACCAGCAGCGACAGGGGACTGACCTACGAGCAGTACTTC. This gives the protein CATSSDRGLTYEQYF.

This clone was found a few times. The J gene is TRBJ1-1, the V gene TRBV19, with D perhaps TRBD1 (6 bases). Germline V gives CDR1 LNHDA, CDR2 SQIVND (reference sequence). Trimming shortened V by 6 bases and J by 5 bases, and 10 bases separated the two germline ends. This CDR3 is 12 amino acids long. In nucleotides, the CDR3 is TGTGCCAGTAGAGCAGGGGATACTGAAGCTTTCTTT. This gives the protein CASRAGDTEAFF.

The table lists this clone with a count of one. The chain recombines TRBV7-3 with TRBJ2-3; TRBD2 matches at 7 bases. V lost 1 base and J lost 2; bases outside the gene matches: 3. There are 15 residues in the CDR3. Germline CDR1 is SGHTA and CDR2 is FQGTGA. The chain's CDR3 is CASSLSGGSTDTQYF. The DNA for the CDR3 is TGTGCCAGCAGCTTAAGCGGGGGATCCACAGATACGCAGTATTTT.

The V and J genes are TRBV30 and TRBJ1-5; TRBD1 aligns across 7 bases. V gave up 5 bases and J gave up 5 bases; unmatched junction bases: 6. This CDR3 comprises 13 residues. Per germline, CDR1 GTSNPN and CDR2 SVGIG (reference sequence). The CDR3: CAWGTAGYQPQHF. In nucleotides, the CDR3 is TGTGCCTGGGGGACAGCCGGGTATCAGCCCCAGCATTTT.

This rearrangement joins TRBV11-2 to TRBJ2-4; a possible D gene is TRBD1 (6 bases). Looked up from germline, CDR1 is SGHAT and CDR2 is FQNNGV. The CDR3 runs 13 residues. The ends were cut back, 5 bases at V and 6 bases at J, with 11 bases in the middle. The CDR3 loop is CASSIPRGNIQYF. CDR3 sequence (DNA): TGTGCCAGCAGCATCCCCAGGGGAAACATTCAGTACTTC.

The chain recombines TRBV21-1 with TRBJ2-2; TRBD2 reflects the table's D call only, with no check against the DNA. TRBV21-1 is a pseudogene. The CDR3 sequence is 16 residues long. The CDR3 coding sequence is TGTGCCAGCAGCAACAGACTAGCGGGGTTCACCGGGGAGCTGTTTTTT. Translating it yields CASSNRLAGFTGELFF.

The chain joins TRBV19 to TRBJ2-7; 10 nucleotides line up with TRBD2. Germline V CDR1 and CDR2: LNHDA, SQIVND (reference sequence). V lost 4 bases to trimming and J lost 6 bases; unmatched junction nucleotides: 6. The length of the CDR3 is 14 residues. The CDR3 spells CASSKSGREGEQYF. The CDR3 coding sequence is TGTGCCAGTAGTAAGAGCGGGAGGGAAGGCGAGCAGTACTTC.

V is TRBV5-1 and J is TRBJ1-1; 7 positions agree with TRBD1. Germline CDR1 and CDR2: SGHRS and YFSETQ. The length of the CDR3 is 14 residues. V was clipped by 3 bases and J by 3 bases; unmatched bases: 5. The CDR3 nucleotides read TGCGCCAGCAGCTCACAGGGGAGAGACACTGAAGCTTTCTTT. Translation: CASSSQGRDTEAFF.

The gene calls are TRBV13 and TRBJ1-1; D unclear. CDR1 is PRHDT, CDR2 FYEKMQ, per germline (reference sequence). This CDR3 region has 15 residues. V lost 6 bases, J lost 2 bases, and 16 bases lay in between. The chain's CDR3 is CASRTRGALNTEAFF. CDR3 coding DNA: TGTGCCAGCAGAACCCGGGGAGCTTTAAACACTGAAGCTTTCTTT. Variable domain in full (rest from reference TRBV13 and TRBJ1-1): AAGVIQSPRHLIKEKRETATLKCYPIPRHDTVYWYQQGPGQDPQFLISFYEKMQSDKGSIPDRFSAQQFSDYHSELNMSSLELGDSALYFCASRTRGALNTEAFFGQGTRLTVV.

The CDR3 is CASSLALVSYNEQFF. CDR3 nucleotides: TGTGCCAGCAGCCTCGCCCTAGTTTCCTACAATGAGCAGTTCTTC. The V call is TRBV7-6, the J call TRBJ2-1; no clear D gene. The germline V and J ends were trimmed by 5 bases and 1 base, with 12 bases remaining between them. CDR3 length: 15 amino acids. Germline CDR1 reads SGHVS; CDR2 reads FNYEAQ.

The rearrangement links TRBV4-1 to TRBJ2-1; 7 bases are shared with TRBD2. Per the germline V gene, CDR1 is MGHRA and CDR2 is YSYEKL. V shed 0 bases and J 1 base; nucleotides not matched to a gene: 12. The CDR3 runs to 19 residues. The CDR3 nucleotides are TGCGCCAGCAGCCAAGAGCGGGCCAGCGGGGAGACTTCCTACAATGAGCAGTTCTTC. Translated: CASSQERASGETSYNEQFF.